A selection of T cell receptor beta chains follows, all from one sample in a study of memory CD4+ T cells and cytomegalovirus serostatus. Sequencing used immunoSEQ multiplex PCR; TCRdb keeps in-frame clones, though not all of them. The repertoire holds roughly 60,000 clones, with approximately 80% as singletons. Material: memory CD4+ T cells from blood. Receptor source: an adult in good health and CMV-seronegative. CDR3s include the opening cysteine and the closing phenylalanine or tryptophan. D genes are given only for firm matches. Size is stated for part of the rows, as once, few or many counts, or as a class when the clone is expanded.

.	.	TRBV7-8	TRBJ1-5	CASSLETGQGRQPQHF	TGTGCCAGCAGCTTAGAGACAGGCCAGGGGAGGCAGCCCCAGCATTTT
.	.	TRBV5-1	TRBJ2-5	CASSRQLSQETQYF	TGCGCCAGCAGCCGTCAACTTTCCCAAGAGACCCAGTACTTC
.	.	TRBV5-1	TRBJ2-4	CASSLGTDSKSSIQYF	TGCGCCAGCAGCTTAGGCACAGATTCAAAATCAAGCATTCAGTACTTC
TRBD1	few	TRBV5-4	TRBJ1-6	CASSFRTGDNSPLHF	TGTGCCAGCAGCTTTCGGACAGGCGATAATTCACCCCTCCACTTT
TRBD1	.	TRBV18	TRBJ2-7	CASSYSTGTGRSYEQYF	TGTGCCAGCTCATATAGTACCGGGACAGGGAGGTCCTACGAGCAGTACTTC
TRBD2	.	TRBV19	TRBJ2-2	CASTGLAVLTGELFF	TGTGCCAGTACCGGACTAGCGGTTCTTACCGGGGAGCTGTTTTTT
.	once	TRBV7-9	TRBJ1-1	CASSFNGWNSEAFF	TGTGCCAGCAGCTTTAATGGATGGAACTCTGAAGCTTTCTTT
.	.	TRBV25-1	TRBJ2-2	CASSEYGTGELFF	TGTGCCAGCAGTGAATACGGAACCGGGGAGCTGTTTTTT
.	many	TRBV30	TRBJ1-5	CASSGRGNQPQHF	TGTGCTTCGAGCGGCCGTGGCAATCAGCCCCAGCATTTT
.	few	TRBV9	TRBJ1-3	CASSVADGLPGGNTIYF	TGTGCCAGCAGCGTAGCCGACGGCCTTCCAGGGGGAAACACCATATATTTT
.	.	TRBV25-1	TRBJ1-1	CASSEYGVSMNTEAFF	TGTGCCAGCAGTGAATATGGGGTCAGCATGAACACTGAAGCTTTCTTT
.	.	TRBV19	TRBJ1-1	CASSIFGYTEAFF	TGTGCCAGTAGTATTTTCGGGTACACTGAAGCTTTCTTT
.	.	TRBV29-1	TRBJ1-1	CSAPSQGVGAFF	TGCAGCGCGCCATCCCAGGGAGTAGGAGCTTTCTTT
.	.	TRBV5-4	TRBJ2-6	CASATGIPGANVLTF	TGTGCCAGCGCAACAGGGATCCCTGGGGCCAACGTCCTGACTTTC
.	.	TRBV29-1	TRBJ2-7	CSVPKESSYEQYF	TGCAGCGTCCCGAAGGAGAGCTCCTACGAGCAGTACTTC
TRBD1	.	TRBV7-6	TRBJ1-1	CASSLRGTGRTEAFF	TGTGCCAGCAGCTTAAGGGGGACAGGGAGGACTGAAGCTTTCTTT
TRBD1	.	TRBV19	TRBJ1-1	CASSDRTGYNTEAFF	TGTGCCAGTAGTGACCGGACAGGGTATAACACTGAAGCTTTCTTT
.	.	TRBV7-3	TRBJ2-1	CASSRTNNEQFF	TGTGCCAGCAGCCGGACCAACAATGAGCAGTTCTTC
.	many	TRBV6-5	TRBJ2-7	CASSRGYEQYF	TGTGCCAGCAGCCGAGGGTACGAGCAGTACTTC
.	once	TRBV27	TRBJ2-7	CASSLSVGTISYEQYF	TGTGCCAGCAGTTTATCGGTGGGCACTATCTCCTACGAGCAGTACTTC
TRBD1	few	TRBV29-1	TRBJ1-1	CSTRDSSEAFF	TGCAGCACCCGGGACAGCTCTGAAGCTTTCTTT
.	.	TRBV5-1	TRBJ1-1	CASSYGGMNTEAFF	TGCGCCAGCAGCTACGGGGGTATGAACACTGAAGCTTTCTTT
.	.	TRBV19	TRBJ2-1	CASSFYNEQFF	TGTGCCAGTAGTTTTTACAATGAGCAGTTCTTC
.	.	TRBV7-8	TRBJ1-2	CASSSSRLYGYTF	TGTGCCAGCAGCTCTTCCCGTTTGTATGGCTACACCTTC
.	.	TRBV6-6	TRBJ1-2	CASTRQVTNYGYTF	TGTGCCAGCACCAGACAGGTTACTAACTATGGCTACACCTTC
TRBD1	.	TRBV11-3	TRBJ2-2	CASSLGDRGRSGELFF	TGTGCCAGCAGCTTAGGAGACAGGGGGCGTTCCGGGGAGCTGTTTTTT
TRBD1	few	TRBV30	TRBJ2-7	CAWSGDRGPPYEQYF	TGTGCCTGGAGTGGGGACAGGGGTCCCCCCTACGAGCAGTACTTC
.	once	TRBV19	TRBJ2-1	CASSIVGTNEQFF	TGTGCCAGTAGTATAGTAGGAACCAATGAGCAGTTCTTC
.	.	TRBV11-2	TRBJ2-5	CASSLGAGQGETQYF	TGTGCCAGCAGCTTAGGTGCAGGGCAGGGGGAGACCCAGTACTTC